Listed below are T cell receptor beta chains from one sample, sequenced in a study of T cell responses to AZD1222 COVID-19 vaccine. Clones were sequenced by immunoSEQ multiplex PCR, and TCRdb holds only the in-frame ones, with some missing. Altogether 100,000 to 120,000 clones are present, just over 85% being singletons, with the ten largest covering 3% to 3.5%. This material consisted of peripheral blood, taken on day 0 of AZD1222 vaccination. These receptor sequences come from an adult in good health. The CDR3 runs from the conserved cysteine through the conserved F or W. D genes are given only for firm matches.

CDR3: CASSDRGVWDEQFF
DNA: TGTGCCAGCAGTGACCGGGGCGTCTGGGATGAGCAGTTCTTC
D: -
J: TRBJ2-1
V: TRBV6-4

CDR3: CASSQVVGAYEQYF
DNA: TGTGCCAGCAGCCAAGTAGTAGGGGCCTACGAGCAGTACTTC
D: -
J: TRBJ2-7
V: TRBV3-1/TRBV3-2

CDR3: CATSRGMSLRTPSNQPQHF
DNA: TGTGCCACCAGCAGAGGAATGAGTCTGCGGACACCTTCCAATCAGCCCCAGCATTTT
D: -
J: TRBJ1-5
V: TRBV15

CDR3: CASSYLEGGGYTF
DNA: TGTGCCAGCAGTTACCTCGAGGGGGGAGGCTACACCTTC
D: -
J: TRBJ1-2
V: TRBV6-6

CDR3: CASRQTATGELFF
DNA: TGTGCCAGCAGACAGACAGCGACCGGGGAGCTGTTTTTT
D: -
J: TRBJ2-2
V: TRBV27

CDR3: CSVEGQSGGYGYTF
DNA: TGCAGCGTTGAAGGACAGTCCGGGGGCTATGGCTACACCTTC
D: -
J: TRBJ1-2
V: TRBV29-1

CDR3: CASRGGSYNEQFF
DNA: TGTGCCAGCAGGGGTGGCTCCTACAATGAGCAGTTCTTC
D: -
J: TRBJ2-1
V: TRBV2

CDR3: CAWLRTRPYGYTF
DNA: TGTGCCTGGTTGCGGACTCGACCCTATGGCTACACCTTC
D: -
J: TRBJ1-2
V: TRBV30

CDR3: CASSSAGLTSYGYTF
DNA: TGTGCCAGCAGTTCAGCAGGGTTGACGAGCTATGGCTACACCTTC
D: -
J: TRBJ1-2
V: TRBV6-5

CDR3: CASSPSTDTQYF
DNA: TGTGCCAGCTCACCAAGCACAGATACGCAGTATTTT
D: -
J: TRBJ2-3
V: TRBV18

CDR3: CSGRAGLNSPLHF
DNA: TGCAGCGGAAGGGCAGGACTGAATTCACCCCTCCACTTT
D: -
J: TRBJ1-6
V: TRBV29-1

CDR3: CASSLVAERDTQYF
DNA: TGTGCCAGCAGCTTAGTGGCAGAAAGGGATACGCAGTATTTT
D: -
J: TRBJ2-3
V: TRBV7-2

CDR3: CASSPGTITDTQYF
DNA: TGCGCCAGCAGCCCCGGGACAATCACAGATACGCAGTATTTT
D: -
J: TRBJ2-3
V: TRBV5-1

CDR3: CATSRDPTAGGNTIYF
DNA: TGTGCCACCAGCAGAGATCCGACGGCAGGGGGAAACACCATATATTTT
D: -
J: TRBJ1-3
V: TRBV15

CDR3: CASSSSSGNTEAFF
DNA: TGTGCCAGCAGCTCCAGCTCGGGGAACACTGAAGCTTTCTTT
D: -
J: TRBJ1-1
V: TRBV11-3